This T cell receptor beta chain originates from a study of blood T cell repertoires in COVID-19 (dated by TCRdb to about 2020). Some background on the complete study: Samples from collaborators originated in the United States, Italy and Spain and spanned both the acute and convalescent phases of COVID-19. The prospective study material was composed of cDNA or gDNA derived from T cells, B-cell-depleted T cells, or PBMCs. A freely available public database, intended as a resource for researchers studying the immune response to SARS-CoV-2, is where the repertoires were released. A de-identified subject ID, COVID-19 status, age in years and sex were almost always included in the sample metadata. Deeply sampled blood TCRbeta repertoires from subjects exposed to, actively infected with, or recovered from COVID-19 were included in the dataset. Where available, HLA class I and class II types were taken from metadata supplied by the sample provider and were not determined by assay-based typing. The samples were drawn from two sources: the first 160 participants of the ongoing ImmuneRACE study, and 1,254 subjects contributed by 6 global collaborators.

Collaborating institutions collected whole blood in K2EDTA tubes following their own protocols. Collaborator samples were shipped for TCRbeta analysis as frozen whole blood, isolated PBMCs, or DNA extracted from either sample type. As concerns this clone: Its antigen is unknown. No base qualities exist here, and no much larger clone lies one base off it.

What the authors observed across the whole study: Clinical and demographic metadata were provided uncurated, with the amount varying by source and participant.

CDR1 SGHAT and CDR2 FQNNGV are derived from the germline V gene. Counted from cysteine to phenylalanine, this CDR3 has 15 amino acids. Only the CDR3 DNA is retained, 45 bases long and in frame from the first base. Trimmed from V: 6 bases; trimmed from J: 6 bases; junction bases lacking a gene match: 8. The immunoSEQ Assay, a bias-controlled multiplex PCR, was used to amplify TCRbeta CDR3 regions from genomic DNA. On the study's bioinformatics: Within the assay, amplification of reference gene primers was used to estimate how many nucleated cells each sample contained. Sequence reads were collapsed and filtered to measure the absolute abundance of every unique TCRbeta CDR3 rearrangement. For each sample, productive Simpson clonality was calculated as the square root of Simpson's diversity index over productive rearrangements. In TCRdb, the immuneACCESS table is reduced to in-frame sequences with V and J assigned. These tables do not hold every clone; where another copy was compared, an unresolved V gene accounts for under half, and the others remain unexplained. The V and J calls and the clone size are those of that table, but D and trimming were determined from the DNA. The sample table lists 150,000 to 200,000 clones, around 80% of them with a count of one. The ten top clones hold under 3.5% of the sample.

The source material was peripheral blood. The sequence was obtained from a woman of 80 years or more with active or convalescent COVID-19. The sequence links TRBV11-2 to TRBJ1-4, with 9 junctional bases fitting TRBD1. The nucleotides read TGTGCCAGCAGAAAGACAGGGGGGGTTGATGAAAAACTGTTTTTT. It translates as CASRKTGGVDEKLFF.